One sample yielded the 31 T cell receptor beta chains listed below, sequenced in a study of T cells after yellow fever vaccination (dated by TCRdb to the late 2010s). The sample's treatment or condition label, decoded: live attenuated yellow fever vaccine strain. The protocol used for the library was 5' RACE. Data came from an Illumina NovaSeq 6000. TCRdb passed the public sequencing reads through fastp at Q25 and MiXCR, retaining productive beta sequences. Rows matching on CDR3 protein sequence are summarized as one entry with the most common DNA and genes. This sample holds 400,000 to 450,000 distinct CDR3 sequences; over 15% were observed only once. The ten largest clonotypes hold roughly 19% of the sample. Sequenced material: PBMCs, taken before the yellow fever booster vaccination. The receptors were gathered from a man between 18 and 35 years old who received the YFV17D yellow fever vaccine.

The V gene is TRBV12-3 or TRBV12-4, the J gene TRBJ1-1; D gene uncertain. The CDR3 is made up of 13 amino acids. Trimming removed 5 bases at V and 2 bases at J, with 9 bases between. CDR3 nucleotides: TGTGCCAGCAGTCCACGCCGAAACACTGAAGCTTTCTTT. Translating gives CASSPRRNTEAFF.

The CDR3 bases are TGTGCCACCAGTTCAGGAAAAGAGACCCAGTACTTC. Translating gives CATSSGKETQYF. V is TRBV15 and J is TRBJ2-5; D gene unclear. The CDR3 spans 12 residues. The V end lost 6 bases, the J end lost 3 bases, and 8 bases lay between the germline ends. Germline V lookup: CDR1 LNHNV, CDR2 YYDKDF (reference sequence).

This clonotype occurred a few times. The CDR3 loop reads CASSPGRGDNEQFF. DNA for the CDR3: TGTGCCAGCAGCCCTGGTAGGGGAGACAATGAGCAGTTCTTC. V and J are TRBV7-3 and TRBJ2-1; D possibly uses TRBD1 or TRBD2 (5 bases each). V gave up 5 bases and J gave up 5 bases, with 13 bases separating them. The germline V gene encodes CDR1 SGHTA and CDR2 FQGTGA. The CDR3 totals 14 residues.

In DNA, the CDR3 is TGTGCCAGCAGTTCCGGGTTCTACCAAGAGACCCAGTACTTC. Translated, it gives CASSSGFYQETQYF. J is TRBJ2-5 and V is TRBV6-5, with D unresolved. The CDR3 covers 14 residues. Trimming stripped 4 bases from V and 0 bases from J, with 9 bases between. Germline CDR1 MNHEY, CDR2 SVGAGI.

This clonotype has more than one count but fewer than ten. This rearrangement joins TRBV6-4 to TRBJ2-1; no reliable D call. Germline CDR1 and CDR2: MRHNA and SNTAGT. Trimming shortened V by 3 bases and J by 4 bases, and 13 bases separated the two germline ends. The CDR3 totals 15 residues. The CDR3 nucleotides are TGTGCCAGCAGTGAGGGTCCGAATTCGTACAATGAGCAGTTCTTC. Translating gives CASSEGPNSYNEQFF.

The J gene is TRBJ2-2, the V gene TRBV5-1, with a possible D match to TRBD2 (6 bases). The germline V and J ends were trimmed by 5 bases and 0 bases, with 17 bases remaining between them. Germline loops: CDR1 SGHRS, CDR2 YFSETQ. The CDR3 sequence is 17 residues long. Here the CDR3 reads CASRIRDSKTNTGELFF. In nucleotides, the CDR3 is TGCGCCAGCAGAATTCGGGACTCTAAAACGAACACCGGGGAGCTGTTTTTT.

V is TRBV12-3 or TRBV12-4 and J is TRBJ1-3; tentatively, D is TRBD1 (5 bases). V lost 7 bases and J 0 bases, leaving 13 bases between the germline ends. The CDR3 length is 15 residues. The CDR3 reads CASTRDRNSGNTIYF. The CDR3 DNA is TGTGCCAGCACCAGGGACCGAAACTCTGGAAACACCATATATTTT.

The chain links TRBV7-2 to TRBJ1-1, with unresolved D. Germline loops: CDR1 SGHTA, CDR2 FQGNSA. The V end lost 2 bases, the J end lost 4 bases, and 14 bases lay between the germline ends. The CDR3 has 15 amino acids. DNA of the CDR3: TGTGCCAGCAGCTTATTAAGAGGGTCCCCCACTGAAGCTTTCTTT. Its translation is CASSLLRGSPTEAFF.

This chain connects TRBV5-1 to TRBJ2-3, with a tentative D call TRBD1 (5 bases). V was clipped by 6 bases and J by 2 bases, with 19 bases between them. CDR1 SGHRS and CDR2 YFSETQ come from the germline V gene. The CDR3 loop spans 16 amino acids. This CDR3 is CASNKDTTPSTDTQYF. Written as DNA, the CDR3 is TGCGCCAGCAATAAGGACACCACTCCTTCCACAGATACGCAGTATTTT.

In this sample, this clonotype turned up a few times. The V gene is TRBV28, the J gene TRBJ2-5, with 9 nucleotides matching TRBD2. V lost 10 bases and J lost 0; bases outside the gene matches: 6. The CDR3 consists of 14 residues. CDR1 MDHEN and CDR2 SYDVKM come from the germline V gene. CDR3 nucleotide sequence: TGTGCCACGGGACTAGCAGCACACCAAGAGACCCAGTACTTC. Its translation is CATGLAAHQETQYF.

V and J are TRBV20-1 and TRBJ1-1; maybe TRBD1 (6 bases). Deletions cut 6 bases from V and 10 bases from J, with 15 bases between. Germline loops: CDR1 DFQATT, CDR2 SNEGSKA (reference sequence). CDR3 length equals 11 residues. For the CDR3, the DNA is TGCAGTGCCGCGGATCAGGGGCGAGCTTTCTTT. This translates into CSAADQGRAFF.

J is TRBJ2-4 and V is TRBV20-1; 8 bases are a match to TRBD2. Trimming took 4 bases from V and 3 from J; bases not matched to a gene: 8. Germline loops: CDR1 DFQATT, CDR2 SNEGSKA (reference sequence). The CDR3 has 15 amino acids. The CDR3 region is CSATRGGHVKNIQYF. Written as DNA, the CDR3 is TGCAGTGCTACTCGGGGGGGGCACGTCAAAAACATTCAGTACTTC.

V is TRBV13 and J is TRBJ2-1; D not certain. Deletions cut 2 bases from V and 8 bases from J, with 13 bases between. Germline V gene data show CDR1 as PRHDT and CDR2 as FYEKMQ (reference sequence). The length of the CDR3 is 14 residues. The CDR3 is CASSLLAGGDEQFF. DNA for the CDR3: TGTGCCAGCAGCTTACTCGCAGGTGGCGATGAGCAGTTCTTC.

V is TRBV12-3 or TRBV12-4 and J is TRBJ1-2; no clear D. The germline V and J ends were trimmed by 6 bases and 4 bases, with 12 bases remaining between them. The CDR3 loop spans 13 amino acids. The DNA of the CDR3 is TGTGCCAGCAGCCCGGACGCGACCTATGGCTACACCTTC. It codes for CASSPDATYGYTF.

This clonotype was observed a handful of times. The rearrangement joins TRBV6-5 to TRBJ1-5; D is perhaps TRBD1 (5 bases). Germline CDR1 is MNHEY and CDR2 is SVGAGI. CDR3 length: 15 amino acids. V lost 0 bases, J lost 2 bases, and 8 bases lay in between. CDR3 bases: TGTGCCAGCAGTTACTCGGCGGGGGGCAATCAGCCCCAGCATTTT. Its protein is CASSYSAGGNQPQHF.

The rearrangement uses TRBV6-1 and TRBJ2-1; D gene ambiguous. The V gene lost 3 bases and the J gene lost 0 bases, with 21 bases spanning the gap. The V gene's germline CDR1 is MNHNS and CDR2 SASEGT. This CDR3 spans 19 amino acids. The CDR3 DNA reads TGTGCCAGCAGTGAGCCCGTCGGTCTGATTATCGGCTCCTACAATGAGCAGTTCTTC. It specifies CASSEPVGLIIGSYNEQFF.

J is TRBJ2-1 and V is TRBV29-1; 11 bases agree with TRBD2. This CDR3 contains 15 residues. V trimming: 1 base; J trimming: 8 bases; junction bases outside the gene matches: 7. Germline V gene data show CDR1 as SQVTM and CDR2 as ANQGSEA. In DNA, the CDR3 is TGCAGCGTTGAAGTAGGGCTAGCGGGGGGCTATGAGCAGTTCTTC. Its protein product is CSVEVGLAGGYEQFF.

The table lists this clonotype with a count of one. Since a much larger clone is just one base distant, this may be a read error. The V gene is TRBV7-8, the J gene TRBJ2-1; 10 nucleotides align to TRBD2. This CDR3 is 19 amino acids long. Looked up from germline, CDR1 is SGHVS and CDR2 is FQNEAQ. J gave up 4 bases and V 5 bases, and 17 bases lay outside the gene matches. CDR3 coding DNA: TGTGCCAGCAGCCCCCTGGTGAGAAGCGGGGGGGCGTGTTACAATGAGCAGTTCTTC. This gives the protein CASSPLVRSGGACYNEQFF.

The table lists this clonotype with a few counts. The chain employs TRBV6-5 and TRBJ1-2, with D possibly being TRBD1 (5 bases). The CDR3 is 13 residues long. Germline V gene data show CDR1 as MNHEY and CDR2 as SVGAGI. With 6 bases removed from V and 3 bases from J, the gap between germline ends came to 11 bases. The CDR3 region has the DNA TGTGCCAGCAGCCAGGACACTTACTATGGCTACACCTTC. It yields the protein CASSQDTYYGYTF.

This chain links TRBV29-1 with TRBJ2-5, with D unclear. Trimming left V 7 bases short and J 7 bases short, with 16 bases between. Germline assignment: CDR1 SQVTM and CDR2 ANQGSEA. The CDR3 is made up of 12 amino acids. The CDR3 here is CSAAAYIGTQYF. The CDR3, as DNA: TGCAGCGCCGCGGCCTATATCGGGACCCAGTACTTC.

This clonotype was counted only a few times. The chain combines TRBV12-3 or TRBV12-4 with TRBJ1-1; 7 bases match TRBD1. The CDR3 is 15 residues long. V shed 2 bases, J shed 4 bases, and the junction held 7 bases outside the gene matches. The CDR3 DNA is TGTGCCAGCAGTTTATCCGACAGGGTGGGCACTGAAGCTTTCTTT. This encodes CASSLSDRVGTEAFF.

V gene TRBV10-3 combines with J gene TRBJ1-5, with D unresolved. CDR3 size: 14 residues. CDR1 is ENHRY, CDR2 SYGVKD, per germline. The V end lost 4 bases, the J end lost 0 bases, and 7 bases lay between the germline ends. The CDR3 reads CAISATLSNQPQHF. In nucleotides, the CDR3 is TGTGCCATCAGTGCGACACTTAGCAATCAGCCCCAGCATTTT.

A few counts support this clonotype. The chain combines TRBV5-1 with TRBJ2-7, with D perhaps TRBD1 (7 bases). The CDR3 totals 16 residues. The V end lost 4 bases, the J end lost 2 bases, and 19 bases lay between the germline ends. Germline V gene data show CDR1 as SGHRS and CDR2 as YFSETQ. The CDR3 spells CASSAEGQTLTYEQYF. For the CDR3, the DNA is TGCGCCAGCAGCGCGGAGGGACAGACATTGACCTACGAGCAGTACTTC.

The chain recombines TRBV20-1 with TRBJ1-5; tentatively, D is TRBD1 (5 bases). Trimming shortened V by 1 base and J by 2 bases, and 9 bases separated the two germline ends. Germline CDR1 is DFQATT and CDR2 is SNEGSKA (reference sequence). This CDR3 region has 14 residues. The CDR3 region has the DNA TGCAGTGCTAGAGCGGGAGGGGGCAATCAGCCCCAGCATTTT. It translates to CSARAGGGNQPQHF.

This clonotype turned up a few times. The chain links TRBV5-1 to TRBJ2-1; tentatively, D is TRBD1 (5 bases). This CDR3 has 15 amino acids. V was shortened by 5 bases and J by 7 bases, with 19 bases between the two germline ends. The germline CDR1 and CDR2 sequences are SGHRS and YFSETQ. CDR3 sequence: CASSHRPDWTNEQFF. Here the CDR3 DNA reads TGCGCCAGCAGTCATCGACCTGACTGGACAAATGAGCAGTTCTTC.

This clonotype was seen more than once but under ten times. CDR3 coding DNA: TGTGCCAGCATTCAGGGGGCCTCCTACAATGAGCAGTTCTTC. Amino acid sequence: CASIQGASYNEQFF. The chain carries TRBV25-1 and TRBJ2-1, with 8 bases fitting TRBD1. Germline CDR1 and CDR2: MGHDK and SYGVNS. CDR3 length: 14 residues. V was clipped by 7 bases and J by 0 bases; unmatched bases: 2.

J is TRBJ2-1 and V is TRBV27; TRBD2 is a possible D gene (6 bases). Deletions cut 5 bases from V and 3 bases from J, with 23 bases between. CDR1 and CDR2 from the germline V gene are MNHEY and SMNVEV (reference sequence). This CDR3 spans 18 amino acids. CDR3 residues: CASSPPHLLAPSYNEQFF. The CDR3 nucleotides are TGTGCCAGCAGTCCGCCTCACTTACTAGCCCCGAGCTACAATGAGCAGTTCTTC.

A single count supports this clonotype. The V and J genes are TRBV10-3 and TRBJ2-3; D possibly uses TRBD1 or TRBD2 (6 bases each). Germline lookup yields CDR1 ENHRY and CDR2 SYGVKD. V lost 2 bases to trimming and J lost 4 bases, with 13 bases between them. The CDR3 is made up of 15 amino acids. DNA for the CDR3: TGTGCCATCAGTGAGGAGGGGGGTATATCAGATACGCAGTATTTT. Protein sequence: CAISEEGGISDTQYF.

The chain combines TRBV7-2 with TRBJ1-3; D remains unclear. The CDR3 runs to 11 residues. From germline, CDR1 is SGHTA and CDR2 FQGNSA. V was shortened by 2 bases and J by 8 bases, with 4 bases between the two germline ends. The CDR3 DNA sequence: TGTGCCAGCAGCTTACTCCACACCATATATTTT. It codes for CASSLLHTIYF.

This clonotype was counted many times. CDR3 amino acids: CASSVGGGSNTEAFF. In DNA form, the CDR3 reads TGTGCCAGCAGCGTAGGGGGCGGCTCGAACACTGAAGCTTTCTTT. The chain recombines TRBV9 with TRBJ1-1, with D possibly matching TRBD1 (5 bases). Trimming removed 0 bases from V and 1 base from J, with 10 bases in between. Germline V gives CDR1 SGDLS, CDR2 YYNGEE. This CDR3 has 15 amino acids.

This clonotype was detected only a few times. The V and J genes are TRBV3-1 and TRBJ1-2, with D unresolved. This CDR3 is built from 12 residues. V was pared by 2 bases and J by 5 bases, with 6 bases between. CDR1 and CDR2 from the germline V gene are LGHDT and YNNKEL (reference sequence). The chain's CDR3 is CASSQPGYGYTF. CDR3 nucleotide sequence: TGTGCCAGCAGCCAACCGGGATATGGCTACACCTTC.